This entry lists 5 T cell receptor beta chains sequenced from one sample in a study of T cell repertoires in cytomegalovirus infection. These TCRs are of unknown antigen specificity. TCRdb independently ran MiXCR on the reads; one entry per CDR3 protein. The table lists around 900,000 distinct CDR3 sequences, around 32% of them singletons. The sequences come from cultured CD8+ T cells from PBMCs, collected from culture after CMV antigen stimulation. Receptors were obtained from a human donor in good health (CMV status not recorded). Some clones in this sample may be carry-over from other donors' samples.

This clonotype was seen a handful of times. At one of its ends the junction is not consistent with the germline gene, which may arise from a read error. The chain couples TRBV7-7 to TRBJ2-2; tentatively, D is TRBD1 (5 bases). The CDR3 contains 14 residues. Germline V CDR1 and CDR2: SSHAT, FNYEAQ (reference sequence). CDR3 nucleotide sequence: TGTGCTAGCAGCGATGGGCTGGGGCCCGGGGAGCTGTTTTTT. Its translation is CASSDGLGPGELFF.

This clonotype was picked up many times. This sequence joins TRBV7-3 and TRBJ2-1; possibly TRBD2 for D (6 bases). Per germline, CDR1 SGHTA and CDR2 FQGTGA. The V and J ends lost 6 bases and 3 bases respectively, with 9 bases between them. The CDR3 covers 13 residues. The CDR3 sequence is CASSWDFYNEQFF. DNA for the CDR3: TGTGCCAGCAGTTGGGACTTCTACAATGAGCAGTTCTTC.

This clonotype has only one observation. The chain links TRBV5-3 to TRBJ1-5, with a weak D call TRBD1 (5 bases). TRBV5-3 counts as an open reading frame of uncertain function. The CDR3 totals 15 residues. V lost 8 bases to trimming and J lost 5 bases, with 20 bases between them. This CDR3 is CASHVPIDSYQPQHF. The CDR3 DNA follows: TGTGCCAGCCACGTTCCTATTGACAGTTATCAGCCCCAGCATTTT.

J is TRBJ1-2 and V is TRBV4-3; TRBD1 aligns across 7 bases. CDR3 length equals 14 residues. Trimming at V came to 4 bases and at J to 8 bases, leaving 10 bases not matched to a gene. Germline V gene data show CDR1 as LGHNA and CDR2 as YSLEER. Written as DNA, the CDR3 is TGCGCCAGCAGCCTGACAGGGACCGCCCGCGGCTACACCTTC. It yields the protein CASSLTGTARGYTF.

This clonotype appeared many times. The rearrangement links TRBV12-3 or TRBV12-4 to TRBJ2-7, with D tentatively TRBD1 or TRBD2 (5 bases each). V lost 3 bases to trimming and J lost 4 bases, with 10 bases between them. The CDR3 runs to 13 residues. The CDR3 region is CASSLGESYEQYF. CDR3 nucleotides: TGTGCCAGCAGTTTGGGGGAGTCATACGAGCAGTACTTC.